This TCR beta chain appears in the sequencing data of a study of T cells in Graves' hyperthyroidism and ophthalmopathy. Looking at the study overall: Staff took peripheral blood when the initial diagnosis was made, before any treatment began. Regarding the study as a whole: A median roughly six months before onset, the model predicted ophthalmopathy.

Worth noting for this clonotype: Its specificity is not known.

TCR beta CDR3 regions were amplified from RNA. First-round RT-PCR of the TCR CDR3 relied on the HTBI primer set. In TCRdb, the multiplex PCR reads were re-called with MiXCR into one record per CDR3 protein. Here the sample spans fewer than 650,000 distinct CDR3 sequences, roughly 14% being singletons. The V end was cut by 0 bases, the J end by 0 bases, with 11 bases between. The CDR3 contains 16 residues. The germline CDR1 and CDR2 sequences are LGHNA and YSLEER. This TCR came from a woman in her forties with Graves' ophthalmopathy. V is TRBV4-3 and J is TRBJ1-2; D gene unclear. The specimen was blood. The CDR3 region has the DNA TGCGCCAGCAGCCAAGATTGGGCGGCAGCTAACTATGGCTACACCTTC. Translating it yields CASSQDWAAANYGYTF.